This TCR beta chain was profiled in a study of blood T cell repertoires in COVID-19. Original data processing: Amplification of reference gene primers provided the estimated nucleated cell counts. Using immunoSEQ multiplex PCR, the repertoire was profiled, and TCRdb retains in-frame clones only, with some absent. D and trimming come from the DNA, and the V and J calls and clone size come from that table. The sample holds more than 35,000 clones, 75% to 85% seen once. There are 17 residues in the CDR3. V shed 2 bases and J shed 0 bases, with 16 bases lying between them. The V gene's germline CDR1 is LGHDT and CDR2 YNNKEL (reference sequence).

The sample taken for sequencing was peripheral blood. J is TRBJ2-5 and V is TRBV3-1 (or the pseudogene TRBV3-2), with D tentatively TRBD1 (6 bases). The TCR originated in a woman aged 65 to 85 with acute or convalescent COVID-19. The DNA of the CDR3 is TGTGCCAGCAGCCAACCTCGTGGGGGCTGGGACCAAGAGACCCAGTACTTC. It is translated as CASSQPRGGWDQETQYF.